This T cell receptor (beta chain) was captured by sequencing in a study of T-cell memory formation after mild COVID-19. Whole-study context: TCR clusters mostly belonged to single donors.

TCRdb called the 5' RACE reads again in MiXCR, with one record for every CDR3 protein. The sample carries fewer than 250,000 distinct CDR3 sequences, 27% recorded once. The sample comprised PBMCs or a T cell subset sorted from them (not recorded which). The sequence was collected from an adult woman who had mild COVID-19 (a few samples of this study predate the infection). Cell type and time point are not known.

DNA for the CDR3: TGTGCCAGCAGCTTAATTTTGACCGGGGAGCTGTTTTTT. It is translated as CASSLILTGELFF. V is TRBV7-2 and J is TRBJ2-2; unclear D gene. Germline lookup yields CDR1 SGHTA and CDR2 FQGNSA. The CDR3 is 13 amino acids. Deletions cut 2 bases from V and 5 bases from J, with 6 bases between.